This T cell receptor beta chain is drawn from a study of identical twins. This clonotype was observed many times. Its antigen is unknown. The germline CDR1 and CDR2 sequences are MNHEY and SVGAGI. The CDR3 has 14 residues. The V gene end was trimmed by 4 bases and the J gene end by 5 bases; junction bases not matched to a gene: 6. Findings of the study overall: Abundant beta clonotypes from cord blood bore fewer insertions; memory repertoires lacked this pattern. Compared with unrelated sharing, twin-shared out-of-frame alpha sequences had more low-probability sequences. Without tracking the same donors, conclusions rested on cross-sectional statistical analysis.

Template switching supplied a universal primer site; unique molecular identifiers were carried on the cDNA. TCRdb recomputed calls from the 5' RACE reads with MiXCR, one row per CDR3 protein. In the table there are roughly 700,000 distinct CDR3 sequences, under 9% of which are singletons. A further study also used this sample, focusing on yellow fever vaccine responses in identical twins.

This chain links TRBV6-5 with TRBJ2-5; TRBD1 matches at 8 bases. Sequencing used PBMCs. This clonotype was sampled from a woman in her late teens or twenties in good health. CDR3 sequence: CASSWTGRRETQYF. CDR3 nucleotides: TGTGCCAGCAGTTGGACAGGGAGGCGGGAGACCCAGTACTTC.